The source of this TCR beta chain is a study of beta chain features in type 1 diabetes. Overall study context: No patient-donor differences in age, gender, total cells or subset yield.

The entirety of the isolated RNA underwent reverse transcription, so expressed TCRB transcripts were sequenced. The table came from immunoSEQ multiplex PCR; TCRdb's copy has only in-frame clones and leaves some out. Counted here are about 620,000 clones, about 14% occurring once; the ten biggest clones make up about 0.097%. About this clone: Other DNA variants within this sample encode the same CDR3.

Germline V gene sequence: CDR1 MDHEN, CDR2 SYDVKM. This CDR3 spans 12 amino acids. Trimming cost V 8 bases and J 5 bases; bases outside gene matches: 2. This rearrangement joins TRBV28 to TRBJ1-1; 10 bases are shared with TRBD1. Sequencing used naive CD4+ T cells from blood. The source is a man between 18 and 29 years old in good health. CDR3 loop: CASRTGGTEAFF. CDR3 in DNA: TGTGCCAGCCGGACAGGGGGAACTGAAGCTTTCTTT.